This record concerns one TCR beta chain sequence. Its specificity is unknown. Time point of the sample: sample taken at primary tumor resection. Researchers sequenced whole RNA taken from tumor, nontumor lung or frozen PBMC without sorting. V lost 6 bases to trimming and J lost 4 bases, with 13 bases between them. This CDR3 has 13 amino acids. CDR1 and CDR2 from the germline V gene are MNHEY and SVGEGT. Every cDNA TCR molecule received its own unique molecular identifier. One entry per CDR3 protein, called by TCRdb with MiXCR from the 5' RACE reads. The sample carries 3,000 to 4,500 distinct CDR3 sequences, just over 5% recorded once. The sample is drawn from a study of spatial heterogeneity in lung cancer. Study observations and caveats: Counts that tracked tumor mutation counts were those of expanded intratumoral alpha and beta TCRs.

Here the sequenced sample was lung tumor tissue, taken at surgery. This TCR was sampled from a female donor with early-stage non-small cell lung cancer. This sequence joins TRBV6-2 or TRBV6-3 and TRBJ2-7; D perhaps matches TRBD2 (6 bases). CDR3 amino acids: CASRPLGGYEQYF. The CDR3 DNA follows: TGTGCCAGCAGGCCGTTGGGAGGATACGAGCAGTACTTC.